These T cell receptor beta chains were read from a single sample in a study of shared clonotypes between healthy human individuals. Assay used: immunoSEQ multiplex PCR; TCRdb lists only in-frame clones, some missing. The sample lists over a million clones, over 95% occurring once. The sequencing sample was made of naive CD4+ T cells sorted from blood. These receptors were taken from a man younger than 40 in good health. The CDR3 runs from the conserved cysteine through the conserved F or W. Fields, in order: V gene, J gene, CDR3 protein.

V: TRBV6-5; J: TRBJ2-7; CDR3: CASSSPGLKHEQYF
V: TRBV5-1; J: TRBJ2-3; CDR3: CASSLGASRGVPDTQYF
V: TRBV7-2; J: TRBJ2-7; CDR3: CASSRRSSVHYEQYF
V: TRBV7-2; J: TRBJ2-5; CDR3: CASSFSRQETQYF
V: TRBV6-6; J: TRBJ2-7; CDR3: CASSFGQADEQYF
V: TRBV5-5; J: TRBJ2-5; CDR3: CASSRRTSGLGETQYF
V: TRBV5-1; J: TRBJ2-2; CDR3: CASSLGGQVTNTGELFF
V: TRBV5-1; J: TRBJ2-2; CDR3: CASSLTSNTGELFF
V: TRBV28; J: TRBJ2-3; CDR3: CASSFSRATDTQYF
V: TRBV5-4; J: TRBJ1-2; CDR3: CASSLQDSFHYGYTF
V: TRBV7-2; J: TRBJ2-1; CDR3: CASSLLGGRSYNEQFF
V: TRBV5-4; J: TRBJ1-3; CDR3: CASSLGVQGSGNTIYF
V: TRBV5-1; J: TRBJ2-7; CDR3: CASKTGTASYEQYF
V: TRBV7-2; J: TRBJ2-1; CDR3: CASSQAGPEYNEQFF
V: TRBV14; J: TRBJ2-5; CDR3: CASSQPGAQETQYF
V: TRBV30; J: TRBJ2-7; CDR3: CAWRQGPTYEQYF
V: TRBV19; J: TRBJ2-5; CDR3: CASSIGPGTGEVGTQYF
V: TRBV5-1; J: TRBJ2-7; CDR3: CASRFLAGDPSYEQYF
V: TRBV7-2; J: TRBJ1-2; CDR3: CASRKVDRGFNYGYTF
V: TRBV28; J: TRBJ1-5; CDR3: CASSLSGEGHNQPQHF
V: TRBV27; J: TRBJ2-7; CDR3: CASRGQGAYEQYF
V: TRBV7-8; J: TRBJ2-3; CDR3: CASSLPPWKREVADTQYF
V: TRBV19; J: TRBJ1-5; CDR3: CASSISLWDRGNSNQPQHF
V: TRBV29-1; J: TRBJ2-7; CDR3: CSVGDSYEQYF
V: TRBV11-2; J: TRBJ2-4; CDR3: CASSYTGGNIQYF
V: TRBV28; J: TRBJ2-5; CDR3: CASSFSPETQYF
V: TRBV28; J: TRBJ1-1; CDR3: CASTLWRNTEAFF
V: TRBV7-2; J: TRBJ1-1; CDR3: CASSYSGGNTEAFF
V: TRBV11-3; J: TRBJ2-6; CDR3: CASSRGGSGSSGANVLTF
V: TRBV11-3; J: TRBJ2-1; CDR3: CASSPGLATSYNEQFF
V: TRBV9; J: TRBJ2-5; CDR3: CASSVDGGNKETQYF
V: TRBV29-1; J: TRBJ2-3; CDR3: CSAGTVEGGRDTQYF
V: TRBV5-5; J: TRBJ2-7; CDR3: CASSPGLAGPYEQYF
V: TRBV28; J: TRBJ2-1; CDR3: CASSLFRRTGGMNEQFF
V: TRBV5-1; J: TRBJ2-3; CDR3: CASSLMLRGSTDTQYF
V: TRBV27; J: TRBJ2-2; CDR3: CASSLTPNTGELFF
V: TRBV18; J: TRBJ1-2; CDR3: CASSPFPDSSNYGYTF
V: TRBV11-2; J: TRBJ1-1; CDR3: CASSLQGTEAFF
V: TRBV28; J: TRBJ2-7; CDR3: CASSSDRGRSSYEQYF
V: TRBV27; J: TRBJ1-4; CDR3: CASRGLRGGVSEKLFF
V: TRBV7-9; J: TRBJ1-1; CDR3: CASSLRDYTEAFF
V: TRBV19; J: TRBJ1-5; CDR3: CASMARQNQPQHF
V: TRBV15; J: TRBJ1-3; CDR3: CATRDNYSGNTIYF
V: TRBV28; J: TRBJ1-1; CDR3: CASSLGGAEAFF
V: TRBV18; J: TRBJ1-2; CDR3: CASSLGQGIPLIF
V: TRBV6-5; J: TRBJ2-3; CDR3: CASSWDHTDTQYF
V: TRBV14; J: TRBJ2-3; CDR3: CASSGGRVRDTQYF
V: TRBV18; J: TRBJ2-3; CDR3: CASSPFSVDTDTQYF
V: TRBV2; J: TRBJ1-4; CDR3: CASSGGRIEKLFF
V: TRBV9; J: TRBJ1-1; CDR3: CASSVDWGRMNTEAFF
V: TRBV7-6; J: TRBJ2-3; CDR3: CASSLGRTSSTDTQYF
V: TRBV6-1; J: TRBJ2-1; CDR3: CASLRSSYNEQFF
V: TRBV29-1; J: TRBJ1-4; CDR3: CSVAGRSNEKLFF
V: TRBV19; J: TRBJ2-7; CDR3: CASSSGTHEQYF
V: TRBV11-2; J: TRBJ2-7; CDR3: CASSLAHRGQVREQYF
V: TRBV28; J: TRBJ1-2; CDR3: CASSSTGGYTF
V: TRBV19; J: TRBJ2-4; CDR3: CASSVPGTGVLNIQYF
V: TRBV9; J: TRBJ2-7; CDR3: CASSARTGDEQYF
V: TRBV2; J: TRBJ2-4; CDR3: CASSGERAKNIQYF